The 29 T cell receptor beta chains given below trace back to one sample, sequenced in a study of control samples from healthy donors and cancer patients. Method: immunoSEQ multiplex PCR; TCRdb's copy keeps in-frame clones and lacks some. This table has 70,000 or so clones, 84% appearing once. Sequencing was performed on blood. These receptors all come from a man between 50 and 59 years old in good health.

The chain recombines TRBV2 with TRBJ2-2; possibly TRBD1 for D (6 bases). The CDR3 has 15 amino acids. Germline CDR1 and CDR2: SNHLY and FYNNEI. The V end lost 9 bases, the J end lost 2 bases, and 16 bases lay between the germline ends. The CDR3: CASTEYRVNTGELFF. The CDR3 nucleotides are TGTGCCAGTACTGAATACAGGGTTAACACCGGGGAGCTGTTTTTT.

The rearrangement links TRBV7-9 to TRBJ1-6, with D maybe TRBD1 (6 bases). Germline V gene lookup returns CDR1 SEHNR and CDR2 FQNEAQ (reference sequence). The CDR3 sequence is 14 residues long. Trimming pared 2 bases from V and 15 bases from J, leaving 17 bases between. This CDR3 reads CASSLSQGFTILHF. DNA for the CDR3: TGTGCCAGCAGCTTAAGTCAGGGGTTCACGATCCTCCACTTT. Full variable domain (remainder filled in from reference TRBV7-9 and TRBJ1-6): DTGVSQNPRHKITKRGQNVTFRCDPISEHNRLYWYRQTLGQGPEFLTYFQNEAQLEKSRLLSDRFSAERPKGSFSTLEIQRTEQGDSAMYLCASSLSQGFTILHFGNGTRLTVT.

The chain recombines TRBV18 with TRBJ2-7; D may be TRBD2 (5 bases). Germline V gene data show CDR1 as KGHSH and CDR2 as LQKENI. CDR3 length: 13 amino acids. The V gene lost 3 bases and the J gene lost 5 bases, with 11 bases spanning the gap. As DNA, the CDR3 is TGTGCCAGCTCACCGGCGGGCCGGGACGAGCAGTACTTC. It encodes CASSPAGRDEQYF.

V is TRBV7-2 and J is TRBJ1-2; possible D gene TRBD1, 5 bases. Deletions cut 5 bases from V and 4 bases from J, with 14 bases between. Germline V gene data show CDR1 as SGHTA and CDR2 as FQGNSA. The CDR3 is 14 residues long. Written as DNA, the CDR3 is TGTGCCAGCAGCGGACCGGGGGAGGTCTATGGCTACACCTTC. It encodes CASSGPGEVYGYTF.

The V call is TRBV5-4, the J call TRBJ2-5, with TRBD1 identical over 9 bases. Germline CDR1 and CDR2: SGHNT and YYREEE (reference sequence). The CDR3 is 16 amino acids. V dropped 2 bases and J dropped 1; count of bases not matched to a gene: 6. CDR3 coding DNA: TGTGCCAGCAGCTTATTCACAGGGGGCGGCCAAGAGACCCAGTACTTC. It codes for CASSLFTGGGQETQYF. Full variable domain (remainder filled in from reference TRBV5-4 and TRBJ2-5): ETGVTQSPTHLIKTRGQQVTLRCSSQSGHNTVSWYQQALGQGPQFIFQYYREEENGRGNFPPRFSGLQFPNYSSELNVNALELDDSALYLCASSLFTGGGQETQYFGPGTRLLVL.

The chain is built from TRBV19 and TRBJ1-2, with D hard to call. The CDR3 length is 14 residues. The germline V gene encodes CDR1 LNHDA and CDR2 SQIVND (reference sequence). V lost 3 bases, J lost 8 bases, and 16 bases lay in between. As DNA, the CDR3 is TGTGCCAGTAGTATGCTTGCTGGGCTGGGCGGCTACACCTTC. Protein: CASSMLAGLGGYTF.

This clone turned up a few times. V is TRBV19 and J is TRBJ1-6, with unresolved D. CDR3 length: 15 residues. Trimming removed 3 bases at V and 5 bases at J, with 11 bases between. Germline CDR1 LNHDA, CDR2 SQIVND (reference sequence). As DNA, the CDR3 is TGTGCCAGTAGTATTATGATGAGTCATAATTCACCCCTCCACTTT. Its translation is CASSIMMSHNSPLHF. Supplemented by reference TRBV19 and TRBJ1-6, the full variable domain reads DGGITQSPKYLFRKEGQNVTLSCEQNLNHDAMYWYRQDPGQGLRLIYYSQIVNDFQKGDIAEGYSVSREKKESFPLTVTSAQKNPTAFYLCASSIMMSHNSPLHFGNGTRLTVT.

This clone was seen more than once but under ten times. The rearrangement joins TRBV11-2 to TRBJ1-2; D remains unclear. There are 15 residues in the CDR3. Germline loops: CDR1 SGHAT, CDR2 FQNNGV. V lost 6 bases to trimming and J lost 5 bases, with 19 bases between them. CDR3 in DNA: TGTGCCAGCAGTCTGGAAAAGCGGTTTCAATATGGCTACACCTTC. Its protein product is CASSLEKRFQYGYTF.

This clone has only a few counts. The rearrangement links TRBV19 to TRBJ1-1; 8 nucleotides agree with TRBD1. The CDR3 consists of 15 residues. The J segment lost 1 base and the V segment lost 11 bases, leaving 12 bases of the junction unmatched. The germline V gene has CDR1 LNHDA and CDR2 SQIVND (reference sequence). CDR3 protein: CAAGARGLQNTEAFF. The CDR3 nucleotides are TGTGCCGCCGGGGCCAGGGGGCTTCAGAACACTGAAGCTTTCTTT.

The CDR3 nucleotides read TGCAGTGCTAGTGGAGGGGCCCGCGGAGATACGCAGTATTTT. It yields the protein CSASGGARGDTQYF. This sequence joins TRBV20-1 and TRBJ2-3; perhaps TRBD2 as D (6 bases). Germline values: CDR1 DFQATT, CDR2 SNEGSKA (reference sequence). The CDR3 is 14 residues long. Trimming took off 3 bases at V and 5 bases at J, with 15 bases between the two ends.

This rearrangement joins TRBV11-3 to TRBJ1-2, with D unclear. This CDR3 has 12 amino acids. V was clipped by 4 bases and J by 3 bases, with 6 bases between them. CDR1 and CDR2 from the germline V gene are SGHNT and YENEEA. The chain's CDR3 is CASSSSDYGYTF. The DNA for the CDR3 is TGTGCCAGCAGCTCGAGTGACTATGGCTACACCTTC.

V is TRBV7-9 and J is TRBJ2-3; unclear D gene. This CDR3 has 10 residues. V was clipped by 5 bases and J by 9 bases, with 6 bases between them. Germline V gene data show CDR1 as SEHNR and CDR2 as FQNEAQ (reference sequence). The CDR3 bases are TGTGCCAGCAGCAACCGCACGCAGTATTTT. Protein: CASSNRTQYF.

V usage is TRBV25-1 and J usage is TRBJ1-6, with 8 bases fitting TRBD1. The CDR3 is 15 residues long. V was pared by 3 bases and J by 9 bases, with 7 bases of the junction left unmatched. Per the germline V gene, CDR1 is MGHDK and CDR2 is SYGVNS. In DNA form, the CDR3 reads TGTGCCAGCAGTGACTTACAGGGGGAGGGTTCACCCCTCCACTTT. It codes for CASSDLQGEGSPLHF.

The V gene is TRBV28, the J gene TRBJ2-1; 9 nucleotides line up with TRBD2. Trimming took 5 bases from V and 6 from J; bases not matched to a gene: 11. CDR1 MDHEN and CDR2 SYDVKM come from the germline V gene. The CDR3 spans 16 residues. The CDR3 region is CASSLLTSGGGNEQFF. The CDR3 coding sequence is TGTGCCAGCAGTCTTCTGACTAGCGGCGGTGGCAATGAGCAGTTCTTC.

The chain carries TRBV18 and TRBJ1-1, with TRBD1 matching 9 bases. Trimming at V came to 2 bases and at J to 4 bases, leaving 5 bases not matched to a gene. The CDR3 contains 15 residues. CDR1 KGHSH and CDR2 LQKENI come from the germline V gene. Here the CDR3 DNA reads TGTGCCAGCTCACCATTTCGACAGGGGGGCACTGAAGCTTTCTTT. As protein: CASSPFRQGGTEAFF.

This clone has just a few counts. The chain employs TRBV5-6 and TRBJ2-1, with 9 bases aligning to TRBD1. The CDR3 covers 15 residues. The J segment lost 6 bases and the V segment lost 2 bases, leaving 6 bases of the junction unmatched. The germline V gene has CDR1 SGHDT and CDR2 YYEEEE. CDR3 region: CASSFGTGRINEQFF. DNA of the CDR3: TGTGCCAGCAGCTTCGGGACAGGGAGAATCAATGAGCAGTTCTTC.

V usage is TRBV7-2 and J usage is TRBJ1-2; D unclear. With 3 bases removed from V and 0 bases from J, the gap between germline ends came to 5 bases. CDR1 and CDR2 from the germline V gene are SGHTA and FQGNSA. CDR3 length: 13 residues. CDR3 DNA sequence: TGTGCCAGCAGCTTGAGAGCTAACTATGGCTACACCTTC. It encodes CASSLRANYGYTF.

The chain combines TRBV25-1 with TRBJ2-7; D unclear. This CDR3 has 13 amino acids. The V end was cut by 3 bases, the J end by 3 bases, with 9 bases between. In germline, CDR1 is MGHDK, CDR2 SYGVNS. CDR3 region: CASSDSYNYEQYF. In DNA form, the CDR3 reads TGTGCCAGCAGTGATAGCTACAACTACGAGCAGTACTTC.

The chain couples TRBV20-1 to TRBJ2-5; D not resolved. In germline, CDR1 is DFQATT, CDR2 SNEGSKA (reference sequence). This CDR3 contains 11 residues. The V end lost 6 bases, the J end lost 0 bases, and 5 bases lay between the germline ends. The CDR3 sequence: CSATNQETQYF. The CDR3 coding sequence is TGCAGTGCGACGAACCAAGAGACCCAGTACTTC.

CDR3 residues: CSVNPPRVGYTF. CDR3 nucleotide sequence: TGCAGCGTAAACCCACCGCGGGTTGGCTACACCTTC. The V call is TRBV29-1, the J call TRBJ1-2; D is unclear. CDR1 is SQVTM, CDR2 ANQGSEA, per germline. The CDR3 is made up of 12 amino acids. V lost 6 bases, J lost 7 bases, and 15 bases lay in between.

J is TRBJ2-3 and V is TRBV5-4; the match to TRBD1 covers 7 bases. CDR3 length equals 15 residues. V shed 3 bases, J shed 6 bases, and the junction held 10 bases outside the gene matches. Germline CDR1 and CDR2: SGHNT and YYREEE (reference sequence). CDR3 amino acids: CASSSTGDVGDTQYF. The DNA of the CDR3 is TGTGCCAGCAGCTCTACAGGGGATGTTGGGGATACGCAGTATTTT.

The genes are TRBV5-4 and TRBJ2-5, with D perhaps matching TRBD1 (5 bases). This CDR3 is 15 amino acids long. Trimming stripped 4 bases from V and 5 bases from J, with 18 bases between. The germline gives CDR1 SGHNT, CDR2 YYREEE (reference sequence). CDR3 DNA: TGTGCCAGCAGCCCCCGGCGTCAGGGTGCGGAGACCCAGTACTTC. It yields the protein CASSPRRQGAETQYF.

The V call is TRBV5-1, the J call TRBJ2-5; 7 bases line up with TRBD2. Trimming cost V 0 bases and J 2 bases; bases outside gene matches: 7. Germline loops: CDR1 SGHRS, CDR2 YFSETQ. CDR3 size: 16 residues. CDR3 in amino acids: CASSLVPGGGQETQYF. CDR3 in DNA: TGCGCCAGCAGCTTGGTTCCGGGGGGAGGACAAGAGACCCAGTACTTC.

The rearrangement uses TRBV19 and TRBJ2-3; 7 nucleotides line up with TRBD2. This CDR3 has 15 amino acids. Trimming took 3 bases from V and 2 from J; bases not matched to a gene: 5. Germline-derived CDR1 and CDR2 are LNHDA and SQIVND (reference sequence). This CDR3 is CASSMGGAFTDTQYF. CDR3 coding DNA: TGTGCCAGTAGTATGGGAGGGGCTTTCACAGATACGCAGTATTTT.

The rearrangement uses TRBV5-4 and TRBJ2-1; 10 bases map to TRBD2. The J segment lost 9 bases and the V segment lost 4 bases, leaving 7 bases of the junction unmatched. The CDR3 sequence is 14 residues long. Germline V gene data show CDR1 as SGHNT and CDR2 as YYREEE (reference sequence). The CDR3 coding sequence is TGTGCCAGCAGCCCGGGACTAGCGAGGAGTGAGCAGTTCTTC. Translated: CASSPGLARSEQFF.

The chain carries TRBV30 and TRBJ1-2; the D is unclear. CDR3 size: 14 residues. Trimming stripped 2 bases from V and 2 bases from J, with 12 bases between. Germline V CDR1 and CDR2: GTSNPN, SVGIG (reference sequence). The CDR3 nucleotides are TGTGCCTGGAGTAGGGATAGGAAGAACTATGGCTACACCTTC. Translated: CAWSRDRKNYGYTF.

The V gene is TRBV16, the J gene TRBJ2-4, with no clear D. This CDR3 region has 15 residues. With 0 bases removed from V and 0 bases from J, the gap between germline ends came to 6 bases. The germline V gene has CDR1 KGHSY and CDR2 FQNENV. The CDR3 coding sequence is TGTGCCAGCAGCCAATCGAACGTAGCCAAAAACATTCAGTACTTC. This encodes CASSQSNVAKNIQYF.

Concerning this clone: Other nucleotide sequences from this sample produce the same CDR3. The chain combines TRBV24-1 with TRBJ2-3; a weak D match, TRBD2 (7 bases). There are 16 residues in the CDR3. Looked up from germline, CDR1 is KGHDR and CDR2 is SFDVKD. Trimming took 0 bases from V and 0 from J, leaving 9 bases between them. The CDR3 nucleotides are TGTGCCACCAGTGATTTGGGGGGGGCGAGCACAGATACGCAGTATTTT. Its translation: CATSDLGGASTDTQYF.

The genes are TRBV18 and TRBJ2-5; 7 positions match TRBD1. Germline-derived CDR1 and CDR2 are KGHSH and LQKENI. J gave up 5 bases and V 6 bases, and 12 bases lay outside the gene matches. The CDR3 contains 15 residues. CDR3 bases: TGTGCCAGCTCTCCTAAGACAGGGCCCGGGGAGACCCAGTACTTC. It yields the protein CASSPKTGPGETQYF.